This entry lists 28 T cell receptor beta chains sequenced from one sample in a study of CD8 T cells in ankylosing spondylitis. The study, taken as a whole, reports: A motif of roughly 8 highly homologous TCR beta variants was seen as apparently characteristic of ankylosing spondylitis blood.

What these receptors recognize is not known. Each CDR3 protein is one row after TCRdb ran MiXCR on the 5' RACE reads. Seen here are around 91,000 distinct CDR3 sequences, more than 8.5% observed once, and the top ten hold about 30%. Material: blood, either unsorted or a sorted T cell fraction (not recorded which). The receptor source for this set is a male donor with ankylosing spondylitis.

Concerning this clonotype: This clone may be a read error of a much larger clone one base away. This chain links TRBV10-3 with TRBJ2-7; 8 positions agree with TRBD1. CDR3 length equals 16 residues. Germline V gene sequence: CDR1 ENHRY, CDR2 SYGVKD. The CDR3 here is CAISQVWTGNSYELYF. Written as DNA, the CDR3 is TGTGCCATCAGCCAAGTCTGGACAGGGAACAGCTACGAGCTGTACTTC.

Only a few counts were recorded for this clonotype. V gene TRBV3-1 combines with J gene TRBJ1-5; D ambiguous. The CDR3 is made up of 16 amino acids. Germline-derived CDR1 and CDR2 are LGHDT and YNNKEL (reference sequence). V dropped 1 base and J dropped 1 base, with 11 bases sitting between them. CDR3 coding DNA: TGTGCCAGCAGCCAAGGGAGTCCCTTCAGCAATCAGCCCCAGCATTTT. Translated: CASSQGSPFSNQPQHF.

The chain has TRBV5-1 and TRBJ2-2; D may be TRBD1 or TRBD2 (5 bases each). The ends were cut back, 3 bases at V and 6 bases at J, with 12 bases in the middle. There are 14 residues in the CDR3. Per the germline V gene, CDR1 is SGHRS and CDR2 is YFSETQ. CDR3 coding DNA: TGCGCCAGCAGCTCGACGTGGGGACCCGGGGAGCTGTTTTTT. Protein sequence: CASSSTWGPGELFF.

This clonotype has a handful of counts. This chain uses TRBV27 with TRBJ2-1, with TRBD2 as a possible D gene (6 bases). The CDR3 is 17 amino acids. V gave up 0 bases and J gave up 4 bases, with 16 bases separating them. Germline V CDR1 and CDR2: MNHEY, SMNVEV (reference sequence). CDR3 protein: CASSLSAGTPLYNEQFF. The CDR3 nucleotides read TGTGCCAGCAGTTTATCCGCGGGAACACCCCTATACAATGAGCAGTTCTTC.

The CDR3 is CASSQDPSGKSPYNEQFF. In DNA form, the CDR3 reads TGTGCCAGCAGCCAAGACCCTAGCGGGAAGAGCCCCTACAATGAGCAGTTCTTC. This chain joins TRBV3-1 and TRBJ2-1, with 9 positions matching TRBD2. CDR3 length equals 18 residues. Trimming removed 0 bases from V and 2 bases from J; junction bases left unmatched: 8. Germline values: CDR1 LGHDT, CDR2 YNNKEL (reference sequence).

CDR3 amino acids: CATSGLGRDNEQFF. The CDR3 DNA follows: TGTGCCACCAGCGGGCTCGGGAGGGACAATGAGCAGTTCTTC. The V and J genes are TRBV15 and TRBJ2-1, with 8 nucleotides matching TRBD2. J was trimmed by 5 bases and V by 5 bases; bases with no gene match: 5. The CDR3 is 14 residues long. CDR1 is LNHNV and CDR2 is YYDKDF in the germline V gene (reference sequence).

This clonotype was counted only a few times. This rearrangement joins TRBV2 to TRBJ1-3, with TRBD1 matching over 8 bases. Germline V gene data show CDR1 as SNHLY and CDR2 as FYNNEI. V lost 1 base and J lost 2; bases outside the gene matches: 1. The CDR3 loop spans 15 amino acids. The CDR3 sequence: CASSEEDRAGNTIYF. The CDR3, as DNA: TGTGCCAGCAGTGAAGAGGACAGGGCTGGAAACACCATATATTTT.

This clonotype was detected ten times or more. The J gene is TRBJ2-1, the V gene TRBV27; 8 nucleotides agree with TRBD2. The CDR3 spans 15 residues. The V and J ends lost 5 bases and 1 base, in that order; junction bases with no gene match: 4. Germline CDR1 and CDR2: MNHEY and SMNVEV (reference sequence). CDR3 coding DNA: TGTGCCAGCAGTCCTAGCGGGCCTTCCTACAATGAGCAGTTCTTC. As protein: CASSPSGPSYNEQFF.

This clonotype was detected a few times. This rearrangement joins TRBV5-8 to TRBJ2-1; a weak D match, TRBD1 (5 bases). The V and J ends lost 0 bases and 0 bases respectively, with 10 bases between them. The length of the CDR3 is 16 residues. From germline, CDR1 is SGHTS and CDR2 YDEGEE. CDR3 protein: CASSLGWTSSYNEQFF. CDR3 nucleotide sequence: TGTGCCAGCAGCTTGGGTTGGACAAGCTCCTACAATGAGCAGTTCTTC.

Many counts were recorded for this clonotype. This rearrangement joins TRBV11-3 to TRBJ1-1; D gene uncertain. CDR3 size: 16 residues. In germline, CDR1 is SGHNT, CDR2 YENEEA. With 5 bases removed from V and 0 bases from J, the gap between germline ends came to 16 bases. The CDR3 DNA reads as TGTGCCAGCAGCCCCCCGAGGAGGCGGATGAACACTGAAGCTTTCTTT. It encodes CASSPPRRRMNTEAFF. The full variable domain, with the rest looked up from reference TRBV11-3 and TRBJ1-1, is EAGVVQSPRYKIIEKKQPVAFWCNPISGHNTLYWYLQNLGQGPELLIRYENEEAVDDSQLPKDRFSAERLKGVDSTLKIQPAELGDSAVYLCASSPPRRRMNTEAFFGQGTRLTVV.

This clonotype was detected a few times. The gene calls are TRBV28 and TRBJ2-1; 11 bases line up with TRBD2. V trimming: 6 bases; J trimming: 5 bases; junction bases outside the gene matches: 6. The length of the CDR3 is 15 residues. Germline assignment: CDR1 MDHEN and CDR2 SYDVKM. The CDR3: CASRILAGVNNEQFF. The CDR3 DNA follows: TGTGCCAGCAGGATACTAGCGGGAGTCAACAATGAGCAGTTCTTC.

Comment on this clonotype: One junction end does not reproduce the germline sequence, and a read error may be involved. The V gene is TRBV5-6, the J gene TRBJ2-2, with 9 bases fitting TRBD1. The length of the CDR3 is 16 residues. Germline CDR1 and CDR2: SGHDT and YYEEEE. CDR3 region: CASSGDRDWITGELVF. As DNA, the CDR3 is TGTGCCAGCAGCGGGGACAGGGATTGGATCACCGGGGAGCTGGTTTTT.

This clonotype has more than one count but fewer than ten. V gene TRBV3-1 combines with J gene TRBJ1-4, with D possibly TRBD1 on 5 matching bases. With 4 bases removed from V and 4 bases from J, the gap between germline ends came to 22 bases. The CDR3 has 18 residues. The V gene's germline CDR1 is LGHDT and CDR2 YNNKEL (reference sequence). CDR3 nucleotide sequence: TGTGCCAGCAGCCTAAGACCTCGGGACGGGGGGAATAATGAAAAACTGTTTTTT. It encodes CASSLRPRDGGNNEKLFF.

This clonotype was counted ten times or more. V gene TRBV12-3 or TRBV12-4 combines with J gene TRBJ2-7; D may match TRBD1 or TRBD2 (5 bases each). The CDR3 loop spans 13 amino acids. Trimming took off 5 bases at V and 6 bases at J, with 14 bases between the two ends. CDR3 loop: CASSIGTGGEQYV. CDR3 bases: TGTGCCAGCAGTATAGGGACCGGAGGCGAGCAGTACGTC.

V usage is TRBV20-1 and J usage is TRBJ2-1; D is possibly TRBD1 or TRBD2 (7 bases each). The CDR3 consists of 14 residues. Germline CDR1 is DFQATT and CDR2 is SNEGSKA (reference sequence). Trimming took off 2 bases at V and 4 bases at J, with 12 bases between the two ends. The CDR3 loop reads CSARLRGGYNEQFF. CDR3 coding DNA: TGCAGTGCTAGACTCAGGGGGGGATACAATGAGCAGTTCTTC.

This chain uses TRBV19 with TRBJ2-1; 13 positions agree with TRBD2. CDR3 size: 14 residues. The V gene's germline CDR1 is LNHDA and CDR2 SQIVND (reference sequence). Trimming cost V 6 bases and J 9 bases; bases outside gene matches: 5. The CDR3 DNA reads TGTGCCAGTAGCCCGGGACTAGCGGGACGTGAGCAGTTCTTC. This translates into CASSPGLAGREQFF.

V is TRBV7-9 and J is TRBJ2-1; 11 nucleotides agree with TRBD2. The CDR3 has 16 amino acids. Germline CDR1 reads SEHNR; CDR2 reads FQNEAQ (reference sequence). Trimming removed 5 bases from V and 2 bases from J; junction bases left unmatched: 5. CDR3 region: CASSPETSGTYNEQFF. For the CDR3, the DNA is TGTGCCAGCAGCCCCGAGACTAGCGGGACCTACAATGAGCAGTTCTTC.

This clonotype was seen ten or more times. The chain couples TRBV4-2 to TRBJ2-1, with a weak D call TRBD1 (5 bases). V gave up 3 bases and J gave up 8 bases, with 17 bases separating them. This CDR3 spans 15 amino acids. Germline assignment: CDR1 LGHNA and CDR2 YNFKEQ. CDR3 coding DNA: TGTGCCAGCAGCCAGGAAAGGGGCCAGGGTGATGAGCAGTTCTTC. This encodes CASSQERGQGDEQFF.

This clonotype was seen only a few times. The CDR3 coding sequence is TGTGCCAGCAGTGGGTCGGGGGGCTACGAGCAGTACGTC. Its translation: CASSGSGGYEQYV. The chain carries TRBV6-1 and TRBJ2-7; TRBD2 agrees at 7 bases. Germline lookup yields CDR1 MNHNS and CDR2 SASEGT. After removal of 4 bases from V and 3 bases from J, the junction contained 3 bases not matched to a gene. The CDR3 contains 13 residues.

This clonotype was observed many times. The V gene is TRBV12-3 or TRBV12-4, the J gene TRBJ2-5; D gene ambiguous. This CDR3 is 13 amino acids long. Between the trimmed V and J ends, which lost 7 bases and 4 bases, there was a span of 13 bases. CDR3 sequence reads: CASTLGGVETQYF. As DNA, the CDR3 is TGTGCCAGCACCCTGGGCGGAGTAGAGACCCAGTACTTC.

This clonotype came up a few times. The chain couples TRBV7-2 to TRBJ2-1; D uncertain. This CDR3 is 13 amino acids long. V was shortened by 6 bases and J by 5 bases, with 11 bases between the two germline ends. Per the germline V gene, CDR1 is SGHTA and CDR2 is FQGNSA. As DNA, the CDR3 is TGTGCCAGCAGATCACCACGTAACAATGAGCAGTTCTTC. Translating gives CASRSPRNNEQFF.

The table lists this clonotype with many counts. The DNA for the CDR3 is TGTGCCATCAGTGAAAGGGTGGATGAGCAGTTCTTC. Its protein is CAISERVDEQFF. The genes are TRBV10-3 and TRBJ2-1, with no clear D. Trimming removed 3 bases from V and 8 bases from J, with 8 bases in between. This CDR3 contains 12 residues. In germline, CDR1 is ENHRY, CDR2 SYGVKD.

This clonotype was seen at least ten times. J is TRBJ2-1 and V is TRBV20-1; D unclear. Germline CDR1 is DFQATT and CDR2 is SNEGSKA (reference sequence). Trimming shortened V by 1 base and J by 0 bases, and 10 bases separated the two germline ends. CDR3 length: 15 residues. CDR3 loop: CSARGKGISYNEQFF. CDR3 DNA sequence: TGCAGTGCTAGAGGGAAAGGGATCTCCTACAATGAGCAGTTCTTC.

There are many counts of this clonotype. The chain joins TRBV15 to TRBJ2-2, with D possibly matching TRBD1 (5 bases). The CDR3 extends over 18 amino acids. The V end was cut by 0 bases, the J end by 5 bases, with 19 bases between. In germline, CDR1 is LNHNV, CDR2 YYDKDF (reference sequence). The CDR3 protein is CATSRDRGRLKETGELFF. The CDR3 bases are TGTGCCACCAGCAGAGATAGGGGCAGGCTGAAGGAAACCGGGGAGCTGTTTTTT.

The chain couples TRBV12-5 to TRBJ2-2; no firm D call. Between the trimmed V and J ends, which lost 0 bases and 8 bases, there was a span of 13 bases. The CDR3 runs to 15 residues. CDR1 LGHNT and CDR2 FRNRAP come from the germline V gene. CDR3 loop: CASGLVLGLQGELFF. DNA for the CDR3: TGTGCTAGTGGTTTGGTACTTGGGCTACAAGGGGAGCTGTTTTTT. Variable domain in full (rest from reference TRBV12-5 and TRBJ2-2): DARVTQTPRHKVTEMGQEVTMRCQPILGHNTVFWYRQTMMQGLELLAYFRNRAPLDDSGMPKDRFSAEMPDATLATLKIQPSEPRDSAVYFCASGLVLGLQGELFFGEGSRLTVL.

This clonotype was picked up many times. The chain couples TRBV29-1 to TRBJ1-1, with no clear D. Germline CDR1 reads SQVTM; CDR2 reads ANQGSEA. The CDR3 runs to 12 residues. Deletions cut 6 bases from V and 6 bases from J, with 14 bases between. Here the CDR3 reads CSVRTLKAEAFF. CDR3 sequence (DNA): TGCAGCGTGAGGACCCTAAAGGCTGAAGCTTTCTTT.

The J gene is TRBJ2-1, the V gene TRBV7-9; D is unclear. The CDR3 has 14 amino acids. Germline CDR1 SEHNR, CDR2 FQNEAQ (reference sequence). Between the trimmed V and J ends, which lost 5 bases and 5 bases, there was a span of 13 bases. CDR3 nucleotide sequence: TGTGCCAGCAGCCCTCCCTCCTGGGACAATGAGCAGTTCTTC. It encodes CASSPPSWDNEQFF. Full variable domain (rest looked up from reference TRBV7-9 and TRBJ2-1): DTGVSQNPRHKITKRGQNVTFRCDPISEHNRLYWYRQTLGQGPEFLTYFQNEAQLEKSRLLSDRFSAERPKGSFSTLEIQRTEQGDSAMYLCASSPPSWDNEQFFGPGTRLTVL.

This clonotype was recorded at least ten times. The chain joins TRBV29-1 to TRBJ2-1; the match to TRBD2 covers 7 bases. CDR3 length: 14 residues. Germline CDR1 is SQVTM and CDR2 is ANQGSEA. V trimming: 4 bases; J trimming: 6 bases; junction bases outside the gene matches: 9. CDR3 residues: CSVATSDSVNEQFF. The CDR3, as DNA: TGCAGCGTTGCCACTAGCGATTCCGTCAATGAGCAGTTCTTC.